The entry below gives a single T cell receptor beta chain sequence along with its context. Its cognate antigen is unknown. These data belong to a study of blood T cells in healthy people across ages. Alongside a J-beta primer mix, a sample-barcoded 5' primer served in a second PCR lasting about 7 to 12 cycles. TCRdb itself ran the 5' RACE reads through MiXCR, one entry per CDR3 protein. The sample lists approximately 780,000 distinct CDR3 sequences; under 30% were seen once. Whole-study findings and limits: Older age went with lower TCR beta diversity per million T cells, in a roughly linear way.

Germline CDR1 GTSNPN, CDR2 SVGIG (reference sequence). CDR3 length equals 13 residues. The V gene lost 2 bases and the J gene lost 7 bases, with 11 bases spanning the gap. The same data also went into a second study, on T cells of mothers and their children. That study reports: None of the identified T cell clones proved to be persistent microchimeric clones.

The sample was blood. The receptor was derived from a boy between 10 and 17 years old in good health. The chain is built from TRBV30 and TRBJ1-4; D call uncertain. CDR3 nucleotides: TGTGCCTGGAGTTTCAGATTCTTTGAAAAACTGTTTTTT. Translating gives CAWSFRFFEKLFF.